The T cell receptor (beta chain) described here comes from a study of T cell responses to AZD1222 COVID-19 vaccine. The study, taken as a whole, reports: After two AZD1222 doses, spike-specific TCR breadth and depth rose versus day 0. Spike-wide vaccine-associated CD4 TCRs dominated at 160-218 and 743-854. Clonal diversity may have been underestimated in mostly white British donors.

Details on this clone: Its specificity is not known.

Second-dose intervals of approximately 4 or approximately 12 weeks were pooled. Some clones are missing from TCRdb's copy, which holds only in-frame ones; the method was immunoSEQ multiplex PCR. Seen here are around 120,000 clones, 80% to 95% observed once, and the top ten hold 0.85% to 1.3%. Sequencing was performed on peripheral blood, taken 28 days after the second AZD1222 dose. This TCR was sampled from an adult who received the AZD1222 COVID-19 vaccine.

The CDR3 is CASSLVPTGTNSPLHF. The CDR3 region has the DNA TGCGCCAGCAGCTTGGTTCCGACAGGGACCAATTCACCCCTCCACTTT. The chain couples TRBV5-1 to TRBJ1-6; 7 bases align to TRBD1. The CDR3 is made up of 16 amino acids. Losses at the gene ends were 0 bases for V and 7 bases for J; bases not matched to a gene: 7. The germline gives CDR1 SGHRS, CDR2 YFSETQ. The full variable domain, rest sourced from reference TRBV5-1 and TRBJ1-6, is KAGVTQTPRYLIKTRGQQVTLSCSPISGHRSVSWYQQTPGQGLQFLFEYFSETQRNKGNFPGRFSGRQFSNSRSEMNVSTLELGDSALYLCASSLVPTGTNSPLHFGNGTRLTVT.